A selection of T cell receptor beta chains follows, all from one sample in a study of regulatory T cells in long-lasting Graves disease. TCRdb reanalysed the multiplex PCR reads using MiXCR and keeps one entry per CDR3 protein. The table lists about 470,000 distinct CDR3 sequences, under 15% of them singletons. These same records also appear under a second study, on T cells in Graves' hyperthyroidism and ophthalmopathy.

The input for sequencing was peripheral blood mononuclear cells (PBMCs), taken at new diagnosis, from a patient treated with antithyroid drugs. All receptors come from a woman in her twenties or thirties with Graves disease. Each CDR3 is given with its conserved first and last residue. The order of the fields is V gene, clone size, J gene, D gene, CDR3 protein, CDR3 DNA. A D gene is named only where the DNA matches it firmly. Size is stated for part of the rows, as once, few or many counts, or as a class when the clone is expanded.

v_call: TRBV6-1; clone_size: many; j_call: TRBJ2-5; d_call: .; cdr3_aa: CASSGGRLVETQYF; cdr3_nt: TGTGCCAGCAGTGGTGGGAGACTTGTAGAGACCCAGTACTTC
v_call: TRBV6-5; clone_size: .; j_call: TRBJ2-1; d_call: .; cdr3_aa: CASSYDGVGGNEQFF; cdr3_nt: TGTGCCAGCAGTTATGACGGGGTAGGAGGCAATGAGCAGTTCTTC
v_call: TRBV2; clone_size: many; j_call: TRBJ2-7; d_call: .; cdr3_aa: CASSPTLVLYEQYF; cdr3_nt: TGTGCCAGCAGTCCCACCCTGGTCCTCTACGAGCAGTACTTC
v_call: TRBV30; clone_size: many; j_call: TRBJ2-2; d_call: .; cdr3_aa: CAWAHQGSDTGELFF; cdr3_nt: TGTGCCTGGGCCCACCAGGGGTCCGACACCGGGGAGCTGTTTTTT
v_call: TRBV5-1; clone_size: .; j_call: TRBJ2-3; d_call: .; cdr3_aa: CASSLAPEAPNTQYF; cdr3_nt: TGCGCCAGCAGCTTGGCCCCGGAAGCACCCAATACGCAGTATTTT
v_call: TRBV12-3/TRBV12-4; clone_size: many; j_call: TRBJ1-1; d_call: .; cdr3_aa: CASSLSRGWGTEAFF; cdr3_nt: TGTGCCAGCAGCCTCTCCAGGGGATGGGGCACTGAAGCTTTCTTT
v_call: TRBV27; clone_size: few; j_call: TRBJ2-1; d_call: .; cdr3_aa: CASILAPGGNEQFF; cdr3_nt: TGTGCCAGCATTCTGGCCCCTGGGGGCAATGAGCAGTTCTTC
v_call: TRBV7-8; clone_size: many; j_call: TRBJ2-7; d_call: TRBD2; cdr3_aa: CASSLNPTSGSLPSYEQYF; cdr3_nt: TGTGCCAGCAGCTTAAACCCGACTAGCGGGAGCCTTCCCTCCTACGAGCAGTACTTC
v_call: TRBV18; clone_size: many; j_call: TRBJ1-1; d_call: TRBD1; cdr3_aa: CASSPGQANTEAFF; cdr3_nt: TGTGCCAGCTCTCCAGGACAGGCCAACACTGAAGCTTTCTTT
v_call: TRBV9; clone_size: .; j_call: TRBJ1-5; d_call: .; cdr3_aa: CASSVGGCNQPQHF; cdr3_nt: TGTGCCAGCAGCGTTGGGGGATGCAATCAGCCCCAGCATTTT
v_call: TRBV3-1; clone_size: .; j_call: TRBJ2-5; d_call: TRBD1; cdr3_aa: CASSQGGTGDQETQYF; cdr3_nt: TGTGCCAGCAGCCAAGGGGGGACAGGGGACCAAGAGACCCAGTACTTC
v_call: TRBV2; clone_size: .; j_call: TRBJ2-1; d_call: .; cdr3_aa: CASSYPLAFLDNEQFF; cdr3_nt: TGTGCCAGCAGCTACCCCCTAGCGTTTTTGGACAATGAGCAGTTCTTC
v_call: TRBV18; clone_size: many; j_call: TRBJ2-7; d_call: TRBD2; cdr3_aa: CASSPSRDYYEQYF; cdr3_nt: TGTGCCAGCTCACCGTCGAGGGACTATTACGAGCAGTACTTC
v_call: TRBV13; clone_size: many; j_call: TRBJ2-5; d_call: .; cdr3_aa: CASSQGYPQQETQYF; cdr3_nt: TGTGCCAGCAGCCAGGGGTACCCGCAACAAGAGACCCAGTACTTC
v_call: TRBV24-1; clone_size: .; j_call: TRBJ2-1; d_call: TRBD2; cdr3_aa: CATSALRGSYNEQFF; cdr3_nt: TGTGCCACCAGTGCGCTGCGGGGGTCCTACAATGAGCAGTTCTTC
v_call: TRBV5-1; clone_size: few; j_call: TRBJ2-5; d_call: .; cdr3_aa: CASSSTGGEQYF; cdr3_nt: TGCGCCAGCAGCTCGACGGGTGGTGAGCAGTACTTC
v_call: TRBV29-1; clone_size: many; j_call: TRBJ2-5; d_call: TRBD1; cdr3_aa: CSVRTGGTETQYF; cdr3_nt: TGCAGCGTTCGGACAGGGGGCACGGAGACCCAGTACTTC
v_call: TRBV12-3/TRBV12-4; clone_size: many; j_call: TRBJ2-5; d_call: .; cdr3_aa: CASSLAGARETQYF; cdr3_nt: TGTGCCAGCAGTTTAGCGGGAGCTCGAGAGACCCAGTACTTC
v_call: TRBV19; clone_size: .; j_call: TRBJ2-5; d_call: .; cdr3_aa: CASSFGVLARETQYF; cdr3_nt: TGTGCCAGTAGTTTCGGTGTGCTAGCTCGGGAGACCCAGTACTTC
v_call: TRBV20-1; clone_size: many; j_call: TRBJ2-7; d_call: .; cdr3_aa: CSALRTYEQYF; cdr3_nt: TGCAGTGCTCTCAGGACCTACGAGCAGTACTTC
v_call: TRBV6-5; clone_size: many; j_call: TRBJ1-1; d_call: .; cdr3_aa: CASSYMLEAFF; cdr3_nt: TGTGCCAGCAGTTACATGCTTGAAGCTTTCTTT
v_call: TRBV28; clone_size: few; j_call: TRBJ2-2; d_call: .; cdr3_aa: CATTSTGELFF; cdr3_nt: TGTGCCACCACTAGTACCGGGGAGCTGTTTTTT
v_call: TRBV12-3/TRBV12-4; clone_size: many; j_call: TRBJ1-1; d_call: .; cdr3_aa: CASSFKVLTGRNTEAFF; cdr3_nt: TGTGCCAGCAGTTTCAAGGTCCTGACCGGGCGGAACACTGAAGCTTTCTTT
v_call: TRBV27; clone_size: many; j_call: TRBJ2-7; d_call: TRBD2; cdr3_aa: CASSLTPSGGSYEQYF; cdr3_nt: TGTGCCAGCAGTTTAACCCCTAGCGGTGGCTCCTACGAGCAGTACTTC
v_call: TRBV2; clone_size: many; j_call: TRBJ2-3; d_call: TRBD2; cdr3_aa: CASLRLAGFSDTQYF; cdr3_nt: TGTGCCAGCCTCCGACTAGCGGGATTCTCAGATACGCAGTATTTT
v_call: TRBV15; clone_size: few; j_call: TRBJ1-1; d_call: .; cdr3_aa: CATSRDPSGVGLNQQAFF; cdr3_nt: TGTGCCACCAGCAGAGATCCCTCGGGGGTAGGCTTAAACCAGCAAGCTTTCTTT
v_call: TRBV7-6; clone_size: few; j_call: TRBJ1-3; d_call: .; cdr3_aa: CASSSGGVRTGNTIYF; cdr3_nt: TGTGCCAGCAGCTCGGGGGGGGTTCGTACTGGAAACACCATATATTTT
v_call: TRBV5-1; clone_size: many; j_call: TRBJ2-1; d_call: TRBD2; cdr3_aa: CASSLAGGRSNNEQFF; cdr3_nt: TGCGCCAGCAGCTTGGCCGGCGGGAGATCAAACAATGAGCAGTTCTTC
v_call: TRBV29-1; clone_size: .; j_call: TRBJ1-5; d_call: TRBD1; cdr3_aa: CSVGTGYLQPQHF; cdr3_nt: TGCAGCGTGGGGACAGGTTATCTTCAGCCCCAGCATTTT
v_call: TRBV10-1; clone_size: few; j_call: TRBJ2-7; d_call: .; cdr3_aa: CASSAGALAEQYF; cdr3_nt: TGCGCCAGCAGTGCAGGGGCCCTCGCCGAGCAGTACTTC
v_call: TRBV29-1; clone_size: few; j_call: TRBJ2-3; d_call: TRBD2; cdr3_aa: CSVEDLGLAGATDTQYF; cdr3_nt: TGCAGCGTTGAAGATCTGGGACTAGCGGGAGCCACAGATACGCAGTATTTT
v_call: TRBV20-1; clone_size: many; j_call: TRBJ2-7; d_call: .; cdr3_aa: CSARESYEQYF; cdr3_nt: TGCAGTGCTAGAGAATCCTACGAGCAGTACTTC
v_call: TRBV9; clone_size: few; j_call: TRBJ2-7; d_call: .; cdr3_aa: CASSPLGYDYEQYF; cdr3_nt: TGTGCCAGCAGCCCCCTGGGGTACGACTACGAGCAGTACTTC
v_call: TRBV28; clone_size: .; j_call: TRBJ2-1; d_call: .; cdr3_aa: CASSLSGSGTGLGEQFF; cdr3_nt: TGTGCCAGCAGTTTATCGGGATCGGGTACAGGGCTGGGTGAGCAGTTCTTC
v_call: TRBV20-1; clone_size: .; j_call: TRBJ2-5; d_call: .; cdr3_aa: CSARLGIQETQYF; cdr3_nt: TGCAGTGCTAGACTAGGAATCCAAGAGACCCAGTACTTC
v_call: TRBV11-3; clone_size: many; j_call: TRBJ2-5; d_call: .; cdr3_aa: CASSFVQETQYF; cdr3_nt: TGTGCCAGCAGCTTCGTACAAGAGACCCAGTACTTC
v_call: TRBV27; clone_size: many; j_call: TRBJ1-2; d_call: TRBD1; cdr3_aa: CASSPQDRATGYTF; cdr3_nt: TGTGCCAGCAGTCCACAGGACAGGGCAACTGGCTACACCTTC
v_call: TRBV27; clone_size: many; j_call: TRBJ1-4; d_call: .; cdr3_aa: CASSGARGEEKLFF; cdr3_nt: TGTGCCAGCAGTGGCGCAAGGGGGGAGGAAAAACTGTTTTTT
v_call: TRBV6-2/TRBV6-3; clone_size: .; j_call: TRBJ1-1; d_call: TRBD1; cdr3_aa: CASSYTSGTGRPEAFF; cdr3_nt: TGTGCCAGCAGTTACACCTCCGGGACAGGGAGACCTGAAGCTTTCTTT
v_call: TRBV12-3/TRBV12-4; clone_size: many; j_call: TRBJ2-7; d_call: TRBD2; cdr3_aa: CASSSSGSSYEQYF; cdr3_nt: TGTGCCAGCAGTTCGAGCGGGAGCTCCTACGAGCAGTACTTC
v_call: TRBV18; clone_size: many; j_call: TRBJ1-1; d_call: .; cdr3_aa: CASSPTGSRAEAFF; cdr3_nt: TGTGCCAGCTCACCGACAGGTTCACGAGCTGAAGCTTTCTTT
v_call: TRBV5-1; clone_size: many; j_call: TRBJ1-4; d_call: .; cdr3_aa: CASSGGRDEKLFF; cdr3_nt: TGCGCCAGCAGCGGCGGACGGGACGAAAAACTGTTTTTT
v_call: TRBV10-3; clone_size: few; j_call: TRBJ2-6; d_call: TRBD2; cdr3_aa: CAIGLAAGANVLTF; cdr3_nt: TGTGCCATCGGGCTAGCGGCAGGGGCCAACGTCCTGACTTTC
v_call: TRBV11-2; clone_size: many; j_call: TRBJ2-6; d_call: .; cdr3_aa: CASSLVGSGANVLTF; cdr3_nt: TGTGCCAGCAGCTTGGTTGGGTCTGGGGCCAACGTCCTGACTTTC